This T cell receptor beta chain was captured in a study of T cell responses to AZD1222 COVID-19 vaccine. Study-wide findings and caveats: Mapped onto spike, vaccine-associated CD4 TCRs spanned it and were dominant at 160-218 and 743-854.

Comments on this clone: What it recognizes is unknown.

Per the germline V gene, CDR1 is SNHLY and CDR2 is FYNNEI. This CDR3 contains 12 residues. With V trimmed by 8 bases and J by 6 bases, 6 bases remained unmatched. This table comes from immunoSEQ multiplex PCR, and its TCRdb copy is limited to in-frame clones, with some not included. Of roughly 140,000 clones listed, under 95% were seen once; the top ten hold 5.2%. This chain joins TRBV2 and TRBJ1-2; 7 bases are a match to TRBD1. The sequence was collected from an adult in good health. The material was peripheral blood, obtained on day 0 of AZD1222 vaccination. CDR3 DNA sequence: TGTGCCAGCGCCCGGGACAGTAATGGCTACACCTTC. The encoded protein is CASARDSNGYTF.